Below are 20 T cell receptor beta chains sequenced from a single sample in a study of T cell responses to AZD1222 COVID-19 vaccine. Assay used: immunoSEQ multiplex PCR; TCRdb lists only in-frame clones, some missing. The table has 250,000 to 300,000 clones, 90% to 95% seen once. The sample in question was peripheral blood, obtained 28 days after the second AZD1222 dose. Receptors originate from an adult who received the AZD1222 COVID-19 vaccine.

This clone has only a few counts. The rearrangement joins TRBV19 to TRBJ2-2, with a weak D call TRBD1 (6 bases). The V and J ends lost 9 bases and 1 base respectively, with 9 bases between them. There are 13 residues in the CDR3. CDR1 and CDR2 (germline): LNHDA, SQIVND (reference sequence). The CDR3 is CASKGQNTGELFF. CDR3 bases: TGTGCCAGCAAGGGACAGAACACCGGGGAGCTGTTTTTT.

In its sample, this clone was seen once. The chain employs TRBV28 and TRBJ1-1, with D tentatively TRBD1 (5 bases). The CDR3 extends over 19 amino acids. V gave up 4 bases and J gave up 5 bases, with 29 bases separating them. The germline gives CDR1 MDHEN, CDR2 SYDVKM. The CDR3 sequence: CASSSSSYLTPGGWTEAFF. DNA of the CDR3: TGTGCCAGCAGTTCATCCTCTTATCTTACACCCGGGGGATGGACTGAAGCTTTCTTT.

This clone is a singleton in its sample. The chain links TRBV10-3 to TRBJ1-2; weak D call: TRBD1 (5 bases). This CDR3 is built from 14 residues. Trimming removed 7 bases from V and 0 bases from J, with 12 bases in between. Germline V gene lookup returns CDR1 ENHRY and CDR2 SYGVKD. CDR3 region: CAITAGTPNYGYTF. CDR3 coding DNA: TGTGCCATCACGGCAGGGACCCCTAACTATGGCTACACCTTC.

The chain employs TRBV5-4 and TRBJ1-6, with 8 nucleotides matching TRBD1. Trimming removed 6 bases from V and 4 bases from J; junction bases left unmatched: 12. This CDR3 has 17 amino acids. In germline, CDR1 is SGHNT, CDR2 YYREEE (reference sequence). CDR3 coding DNA: TGTGCCAGCACCCAAGGGCCCCGGACAGGGTATAATTCACCCCTCCACTTT. This sequence encodes CASTQGPRTGYNSPLHF.

The V call is TRBV6-5, the J call TRBJ2-3; 8 bases line up with TRBD2. The junction had 4 bases not matched to a gene; V was cut back by 2 bases and J by 3 bases. The CDR3 spans 15 residues. Germline-derived CDR1 and CDR2 are MNHEY and SVGAGI. This chain's CDR3 is CASSYTGLATDTQYF. Written as DNA, the CDR3 is TGTGCCAGCAGTTACACCGGACTAGCTACAGATACGCAGTATTTT.

This clone was seen once. V is TRBV7-9 and J is TRBJ2-7, with D hard to call. Deletions cut 7 bases from V and 0 bases from J, with 10 bases between. The germline CDR1 and CDR2 sequences are SEHNR and FQNEAQ (reference sequence). The CDR3 totals 13 residues. The CDR3 spells CASTGSPSYEQYF. DNA for the CDR3: TGTGCCAGCACCGGGTCGCCCTCCTACGAGCAGTACTTC.

The V call is TRBV5-4, the J call TRBJ1-2; D is undetermined. Trimming stripped 7 bases from V and 8 bases from J, with 24 bases between. The germline gives CDR1 SGHNT, CDR2 YYREEE (reference sequence). This CDR3 is built from 15 residues. Here the CDR3 DNA reads TGTGCCAGCTCCACTACCGGGAACAGAGGGAGCGGCTACACCTTC. It is translated as CASSTTGNRGSGYTF.

The V and J genes are TRBV7-9 and TRBJ1-5; tentative D call: TRBD1 (5 bases). Germline V CDR1 and CDR2: SEHNR, FQNEAQ (reference sequence). The length of the CDR3 is 13 residues. Trimming cost V 5 bases and J 5 bases, with 10 bases left between them. The CDR3, as DNA: TGTGCCAGCAGCCTCGACAGTTATCAGCCCCAGCATTTT. It encodes CASSLDSYQPQHF. Filled out from reference TRBV7-9 and TRBJ1-5, the complete variable domain reads DTGVSQNPRHKITKRGQNVTFRCDPISEHNRLYWYRQTLGQGPEFLTYFQNEAQLEKSRLLSDRFSAERPKGSFSTLEIQRTEQGDSAMYLCASSLDSYQPQHFGDGTRLSIL.

The rearrangement links TRBV29-1 to TRBJ1-2; D is unclear. Per the germline V gene, CDR1 is SQVTM and CDR2 is ANQGSEA. The CDR3 has 12 residues. V lost 4 bases and J 8 bases, leaving 14 bases between the germline ends. The CDR3 DNA reads TGCAGCGTTGCGGGGTCCACCTACGGCTACACCTTC. It specifies CSVAGSTYGYTF.

The chain couples TRBV13 to TRBJ2-7; D not certain. This CDR3 comprises 13 residues. In germline, CDR1 is PRHDT, CDR2 FYEKMQ (reference sequence). V gave up 0 bases and J gave up 2 bases, with 5 bases separating them. This chain's CDR3 is CASSLGRAYEQYF. The CDR3 nucleotides read TGTGCCAGCAGCTTAGGAAGAGCCTACGAGCAGTACTTC.

The gene calls are TRBV27 and TRBJ2-3; 12 positions match TRBD1. Germline V gene lookup returns CDR1 MNHEY and CDR2 SMNVEV (reference sequence). CDR3 size: 15 residues. The junction had 5 bases not matched to a gene; V was cut back by 6 bases and J by 4 bases. CDR3: CASSAGQGAADTQYF. In DNA, the CDR3 is TGTGCCAGCAGCGCGGGACAGGGGGCCGCAGATACGCAGTATTTT.

The chain uses TRBV18 and TRBJ1-1; D call uncertain. Germline CDR1 KGHSH, CDR2 LQKENI. The CDR3 runs 15 residues. V dropped 2 bases and J dropped 0 bases, with 10 bases sitting between them. This CDR3 is CASSPGDSMNTEAFF. The CDR3 DNA sequence: TGTGCCAGCTCACCAGGGGATTCAATGAACACTGAAGCTTTCTTT.

This clone showed up just once. The V call is TRBV28, the J call TRBJ1-3; D is possibly TRBD1 (5 bases). Germline CDR1 MDHEN, CDR2 SYDVKM. This CDR3 has 15 residues. Trimming removed 3 bases from V and 3 bases from J, with 12 bases in between. The chain's CDR3 is CASSFRGAGGNTIYF. The CDR3 DNA sequence: TGTGCCAGCAGTTTTAGAGGGGCGGGTGGAAACACCATATATTTT.

This sequence joins TRBV19 and TRBJ2-2; D is possibly TRBD1 or TRBD2 (6 bases each). Trimming took off 9 bases at V and 6 bases at J, with 14 bases between the two ends. Germline V gives CDR1 LNHDA, CDR2 SQIVND (reference sequence). This CDR3 has 13 residues. The CDR3, as DNA: TGTGCCAGCGGGGGCTTCCAGGCCGGGGAGCTGTTTTTT. This gives the protein CASGGFQAGELFF.

This clone has just a few counts. Additional DNA sequences in this sample encode the identical CDR3. This chain links TRBV12-3 or TRBV12-4 with TRBJ2-1, with D unclear. With 6 bases removed from V and 3 bases from J, the gap between germline ends came to 3 bases. CDR3 length: 11 residues. CDR3 bases: TGTGCCAGCAGCCTCTACAATGAGCAGTTCTTC. It encodes CASSLYNEQFF.

The sample holds one count of this clone. The chain combines TRBV7-2 with TRBJ2-5; 8 nucleotides agree with TRBD1. The CDR3 length is 15 residues. Germline V gene lookup returns CDR1 SGHTA and CDR2 FQGNSA. The trim removed 5 bases at V and 4 bases at J, leaving 9 bases unmatched. Here the CDR3 DNA reads TGTGCCAGCAGCGGGGGTGGGACAGGAGGAGAGACCCAGTACTTC. The encoded protein is CASSGGGTGGETQYF. The full variable domain, rest sourced from reference TRBV7-2 and TRBJ2-5, is GAGVSQSPSNKVTEKGKDVELRCDPISGHTALYWYRQSLGQGLEFLIYFQGNSAPDKSGLPSDRFSAERTGGSVSTLTIQRTQQEDSAVYLCASSGGGTGGETQYFGPGTRLLVL.

The chain combines TRBV7-9 with TRBJ2-5, with 8 bases fitting TRBD2. Per the germline V gene, CDR1 is SEHNR and CDR2 is FQNEAQ (reference sequence). The trim removed 2 bases at V and 4 bases at J, leaving 3 bases unmatched. The CDR3 consists of 14 residues. This chain's CDR3 is CASSLTGGPETQYF. CDR3 DNA: TGTGCCAGCAGCTTAACGGGGGGGCCAGAGACCCAGTACTTC.

The chain is built from TRBV10-3 and TRBJ1-5; D unresolved. The CDR3 sequence is 13 residues long. Trimming removed 4 bases from V and 6 bases from J, with 10 bases in between. Germline-derived CDR1 and CDR2 are ENHRY and SYGVKD. DNA for the CDR3: TGTGCCATCAGTGGACGTTGGGGTCAGCCCCAGCATTTT. It encodes CAISGRWGQPQHF.

This chain joins TRBV15 and TRBJ2-6, with 7 nucleotides matching TRBD2. V lost 3 bases and J lost 3; bases outside the gene matches: 8. This CDR3 is built from 17 residues. In germline, CDR1 is LNHNV, CDR2 YYDKDF (reference sequence). The CDR3 region is CATSSPGGLIGANVLTF. The CDR3 DNA reads TGTGCCACCAGCAGCCCGGGAGGCCTGATTGGGGCCAACGTCCTGACTTTC.

The chain carries TRBV7-9 and TRBJ1-1, with a weak D call TRBD1 (5 bases). CDR3 length: 12 residues. CDR1 SEHNR and CDR2 FQNEAQ come from the germline V gene (reference sequence). V was clipped by 5 bases and J by 8 bases, with 12 bases between them. CDR3 sequence: CASSVGTGEAFF. CDR3 DNA: TGTGCCAGCAGCGTAGGGACCGGGGAAGCTTTCTTT.